Below are 27 T cell receptor beta chains sequenced from a single sample in a study of T cell changes during pregnancy in multiple sclerosis (dated by TCRdb to between 2019 and 2020). The library was built by means of the immunoSEQ multiplex PCR assay. TCRdb limited this immuneACCESS table to in-frame rearrangements with V and J called. A share of clones is missing; checked studies link under half to unresolved V genes, and the rest is unexplained. The sample table records 45,000 to 70,000 clones; 80% to 95% of these occur just once. About 0.6% of the sample is taken by the ten largest. Sequencing used CD4+ T cells from peripheral blood mononuclear cells, obtained after pregnancy. These receptors all come from a female donor with multiple sclerosis, enrolled in a pregnancy study.

The chain couples TRBV12-5 to TRBJ2-5; tentatively, D is TRBD2 (5 bases). V shed 7 bases and J shed 4 bases, with 16 bases lying between them. The CDR3 loop spans 14 amino acids. Germline values: CDR1 LGHNT, CDR2 FRNRAP. CDR3 protein: CASASGLTTETQYF. The CDR3, as DNA: TGTGCTAGTGCTTCCGGGTTGACTACAGAGACCCAGTACTTC. Supplemented by reference TRBV12-5 and TRBJ2-5, the full variable domain reads DARVTQTPRHKVTEMGQEVTMRCQPILGHNTVFWYRQTMMQGLELLAYFRNRAPLDDSGMPKDRFSAEMPDATLATLKIQPSEPRDSAVYFCASASGLTTETQYFGPGTRLLVL.

The J gene is TRBJ1-2, the V gene TRBV6-5; D uncertain. CDR3 length equals 15 residues. Between the trimmed V and J ends, which lost 7 bases and 4 bases, there was a span of 19 bases. Germline CDR1 is MNHEY and CDR2 is SVGAGI. The CDR3 here is CASTQDGSRAYGYTF. CDR3 DNA sequence: TGTGCCAGCACTCAGGACGGGAGTCGTGCCTATGGCTACACCTTC.

This clone was seen only a few times. The gene calls are TRBV9 and TRBJ1-6, with TRBD1 as a possible D gene (6 bases). Germline assignment: CDR1 SGDLS and CDR2 YYNGEE. There are 14 residues in the CDR3. Deletions cut 0 bases from V and 7 bases from J, with 8 bases between. CDR3 sequence: CASSVGQVNSPLHF. CDR3 DNA: TGTGCCAGCAGCGTAGGACAGGTCAATTCACCCCTCCACTTT.

The V gene is TRBV4-1, the J gene TRBJ1-1; 8 bases map to TRBD1. Germline V gives CDR1 MGHRA, CDR2 YSYEKL. With 1 base clipped from V and 1 base from J, the junction kept 11 bases outside the gene matches. The CDR3 loop spans 18 amino acids. CDR3 region: CASSQVGPGTGWNTEAFF. The CDR3 DNA sequence: TGCGCCAGCAGCCAAGTTGGTCCCGGGACAGGTTGGAACACTGAAGCTTTCTTT.

V usage is TRBV7-3 and J usage is TRBJ1-1, with TRBD1 matching over 7 bases. This CDR3 contains 13 residues. The germline CDR1 and CDR2 sequences are SGHTA and FQGTGA. Germline trimming cut 4 bases from V and 4 bases from J; bases unmatched to any gene: 3. CDR3 amino acids: CASSSQGGTEAFF. The CDR3 bases are TGTGCCAGCAGCTCTCAGGGGGGCACTGAAGCTTTCTTT.

This clone was counted once. The CDR3 sequence is CASGDRDRDYGYTF. CDR3 bases: TGTGCTAGTGGTGACCGGGACAGGGACTATGGCTACACCTTC. J is TRBJ1-2 and V is TRBV12-5, with 9 bases aligning to TRBD1. Trimming at V came to 5 bases and at J to 3 bases, leaving 4 bases not matched to a gene. The CDR3 contains 14 residues. CDR1 LGHNT and CDR2 FRNRAP come from the germline V gene.

This chain joins TRBV30 and TRBJ1-6; D perhaps matches TRBD1 (6 bases). CDR1 GTSNPN and CDR2 SVGIG come from the germline V gene (reference sequence). The CDR3 covers 16 residues. The V gene lost 1 base and the J gene lost 4 bases, with 14 bases spanning the gap. In DNA, the CDR3 is TGTGCCTGGAGTGGGGGTTGGGGACAATATAATTCACCCCTCCACTTT. It encodes CAWSGGWGQYNSPLHF.

This sequence joins TRBV27 and TRBJ2-3; 7 bases match TRBD2. V shed 7 bases, J shed 1 base, and the junction held 8 bases outside the gene matches. The CDR3 is made up of 15 amino acids. Germline V gene lookup returns CDR1 MNHEY and CDR2 SMNVEV (reference sequence). CDR3 coding DNA: TGTGCCAGCACATGGAGCGGGATACGCACAGATACGCAGTATTTT. Encoded protein: CASTWSGIRTDTQYF.

The gene calls are TRBV19 and TRBJ1-1; D not certain. The CDR3 is 14 amino acids. Trimming took 6 bases from V and 0 from J, leaving 11 bases between them. Germline CDR1 reads LNHDA; CDR2 reads SQIVND (reference sequence). CDR3 in DNA: TGTGCCAGTAGGAGGAGTCGGGTGAACACTGAAGCTTTCTTT. Translated: CASRRSRVNTEAFF.

The V call is TRBV19, the J call TRBJ2-7; 8 nucleotides agree with TRBD1. The junction had 5 bases not matched to a gene; V was cut back by 3 bases and J by 1 base. This CDR3 has 15 residues. The germline gives CDR1 LNHDA, CDR2 SQIVND (reference sequence). CDR3 bases: TGTGCCAGTAGTATGCAGGGGGCCCTTTCCTACGAGCAGTACTTC. The encoded protein is CASSMQGALSYEQYF.

The CDR3 nucleotides read TGTGCTAGTGGTTTGATTAACACGGGACAGGCCTCCTACGAGCAGTACTTC. Translation gives CASGLINTGQASYEQYF. The genes are TRBV12-5 and TRBJ2-7; 8 bases map to TRBD1. Germline V gives CDR1 LGHNT, CDR2 FRNRAP. The trim removed 2 bases at V and 0 bases at J, leaving 9 bases unmatched. This CDR3 region has 17 residues.

Notes on this clone: The same CDR3 is also encoded by other DNA sequences in this sample. V is TRBV7-3 and J is TRBJ1-5; 11 bases line up with TRBD1. Germline CDR1 is SGHTA and CDR2 is FQGTGA. Germline trimming cut 4 bases from V and 4 bases from J; bases unmatched to any gene: 3. The CDR3 runs 15 residues. CDR3 loop: CASSSGTGGNQPQHF. In DNA form, the CDR3 reads TGTGCCAGCAGCTCCGGGACAGGGGGAAATCAGCCCCAGCATTTT. The whole variable domain, remainder taken from reference TRBV7-3 and TRBJ1-5, is GAGVSQTPSNKVTEKGKYVELRCDPISGHTALYWYRQSLGQGPEFLIYFQGTGAADDSGLPNDRFFAVRPEGSVSTLKIQRTERGDSAVYLCASSSGTGGNQPQHFGDGTRLSIL.

The table lists this clone with a count of one. The V and J genes are TRBV18 and TRBJ1-2; no reliable D call. The V gene lost 0 bases and the J gene lost 4 bases, with 12 bases spanning the gap. Germline assignment: CDR1 KGHSH and CDR2 LQKENI. The CDR3 has 15 amino acids. The CDR3 region has the DNA TGTGCCAGCTCACCACCAAGATCCCCGGGCTATGGCTACACCTTC. Amino acids: CASSPPRSPGYGYTF.

This chain connects TRBV7-2 to TRBJ1-5; no reliable D call. Trimming shortened V by 3 bases and J by 5 bases, and 17 bases separated the two germline ends. The germline V gene has CDR1 SGHTA and CDR2 FQGNSA. The length of the CDR3 is 16 residues. CDR3 DNA sequence: TGTGCCAGCAGCTTGCGGGAATCTGGAAGGGATCAGCCCCAGCATTTT. Translating it yields CASSLRESGRDQPQHF.

CDR3 residues: CASSLYRGEGGNTIYF. In nucleotides, the CDR3 is TGTGCCAGCAGCTTGTATCGGGGAGAAGGTGGAAACACCATATATTTT. This chain connects TRBV5-5 to TRBJ1-3; no firm D call. The CDR3 is 16 residues long. Trimming took off 1 base at V and 3 bases at J, with 14 bases between the two ends. CDR1 is SGHKS and CDR2 is YYEKEE in the germline V gene (reference sequence).

V gene TRBV7-9 combines with J gene TRBJ2-1, with 10 positions matching TRBD2. The germline CDR1 and CDR2 sequences are SEHNR and FQNEAQ (reference sequence). V lost 5 bases to trimming and J lost 7 bases; unmatched junction nucleotides: 8. CDR3 length: 15 residues. CDR3 bases: TGTGCCAGCAGCCACTGGACTAGCGGCCTTAATGAGCAGTTCTTC. This encodes CASSHWTSGLNEQFF.

The chain recombines TRBV5-5 with TRBJ1-2; 11 nucleotides line up with TRBD1. CDR1 SGHKS and CDR2 YYEKEE come from the germline V gene (reference sequence). The CDR3 has 14 amino acids. The V segment lost 4 bases and the J segment 7 bases; nucleotides outside the gene matches: 6. CDR3 in DNA: TGTGCCAGCAGCCTGGACAGGGGGCGATTTGGCTACACCTTC. Protein: CASSLDRGRFGYTF.

This rearrangement joins TRBV18 to TRBJ1-1; D call uncertain. The CDR3 contains 12 residues. The V and J ends lost 6 bases and 6 bases respectively, with 11 bases between them. Looked up from germline, CDR1 is KGHSH and CDR2 is LQKENI. In DNA form, the CDR3 reads TGTGCCAGCTCTCCTTCGAGGGCTGAAGCTTTCTTT. The encoded protein is CASSPSRAEAFF.

The CDR3 nucleotides are TGTGCCAGCAGCGTAGGCCCAGGGATAGGACAGCCCCAGCATTTT. Translated, it gives CASSVGPGIGQPQHF. V is TRBV9 and J is TRBJ1-5; TRBD1 is a possible D gene (5 bases). V lost 0 bases, J lost 7 bases, and 14 bases lay in between. Germline V gives CDR1 SGDLS, CDR2 YYNGEE. CDR3 size: 15 residues.

The chain carries TRBV5-8 and TRBJ2-5; 10 positions match TRBD2. Germline V gene sequence: CDR1 SGHTS, CDR2 YDEGEE. V shed 3 bases, J shed 3 bases, and the junction held 5 bases outside the gene matches. There are 15 residues in the CDR3. The CDR3 sequence is CASSSGLAAEETQYF. The DNA for the CDR3 is TGTGCCAGCAGCTCCGGACTAGCGGCGGAAGAGACCCAGTACTTC.

The gene calls are TRBV7-3 and TRBJ2-2, with 11 nucleotides matching TRBD1. CDR3 length: 15 amino acids. Germline loops: CDR1 SGHTA, CDR2 FQGTGA. With V trimmed by 3 bases and J by 4 bases, 1 base remained unmatched. CDR3 residues: CASSLDRGRTGELFF. The CDR3 DNA follows: TGTGCCAGCAGCTTGGACAGGGGGCGCACCGGGGAGCTGTTTTTT. Looking up the rest from reference TRBV7-3 and TRBJ2-2 gives the full variable domain: GAGVSQTPSNKVTEKGKYVELRCDPISGHTALYWYRQSLGQGPEFLIYFQGTGAADDSGLPNDRFFAVRPEGSVSTLKIQRTERGDSAVYLCASSLDRGRTGELFFGEGSRLTVL.

The V call is TRBV5-1, the J call TRBJ1-1; 9 nucleotides match TRBD1. CDR3 length: 15 residues. CDR1 and CDR2 (germline): SGHRS, YFSETQ. The V and J ends lost 4 bases and 4 bases, in that order; junction bases with no gene match: 8. CDR3 protein: CASSRTGERGTEAFF. The CDR3 nucleotides read TGCGCCAGCAGCAGGACAGGGGAGAGGGGCACTGAAGCTTTCTTT.

The V call is TRBV19, the J call TRBJ1-1, with a possible D match to TRBD1 (6 bases). Per germline, CDR1 LNHDA and CDR2 SQIVND (reference sequence). V was pared by 9 bases and J by 5 bases, with 22 bases between. The CDR3 spans 15 residues. The chain's CDR3 is CASKLTGQGLTEAFF. The CDR3 bases are TGTGCCAGCAAACTAACCGGGCAGGGGTTGACTGAAGCTTTCTTT.

This clone has only one observation. This chain connects TRBV18 to TRBJ2-3, with 10 bases that match TRBD1. The CDR3 consists of 15 residues. The germline V gene has CDR1 KGHSH and CDR2 LQKENI. V gave up 8 bases and J gave up 1 base; unmatched junction bases: 6. The CDR3 nucleotides read TGTGCCAGCCCTGACAGGGGGCTCCGCACAGATACGCAGTATTTT. Translation: CASPDRGLRTDTQYF.

The chain joins TRBV19 to TRBJ2-7, with TRBD2 matching over 12 bases. CDR1 LNHDA and CDR2 SQIVND come from the germline V gene (reference sequence). CDR3 length equals 15 residues. The V gene end was trimmed by 2 bases and the J gene end by 6 bases; junction bases not matched to a gene: 5. Written as DNA, the CDR3 is TGTGCCAGTAGTATACTAGCGGGGGGGCCCGGCGAGCAGTACTTC. It yields the protein CASSILAGGPGEQYF. The complete variable domain, with remaining parts taken from reference TRBV19 and TRBJ2-7, reads DGGITQSPKYLFRKEGQNVTLSCEQNLNHDAMYWYRQDPGQGLRLIYYSQIVNDFQKGDIAEGYSVSREKKESFPLTVTSAQKNPTAFYLCASSILAGGPGEQYFGPGTRLTVT.

The CDR3 is CASSMGQTYEQYF. For the CDR3, the DNA is TGTGCCAGCTCAATGGGACAGACCTACGAGCAGTACTTC. This rearrangement joins TRBV18 to TRBJ2-7, with 7 bases aligning to TRBD1. CDR1 is KGHSH, CDR2 LQKENI, per germline. CDR3 size: 13 residues. The ends lost 5 bases at V and 2 bases at J; junction bases unmatched: 3.

This chain connects TRBV15 to TRBJ1-5; D call uncertain. Trimming pared 3 bases from V and 4 bases from J, leaving 4 bases between. The germline V gene has CDR1 LNHNV and CDR2 YYDKDF (reference sequence). The CDR3 runs 12 residues. Here the CDR3 DNA reads TGTGCCACCAGCAGGACTAATCAGCCCCAGCATTTT. It specifies CATSRTNQPQHF.